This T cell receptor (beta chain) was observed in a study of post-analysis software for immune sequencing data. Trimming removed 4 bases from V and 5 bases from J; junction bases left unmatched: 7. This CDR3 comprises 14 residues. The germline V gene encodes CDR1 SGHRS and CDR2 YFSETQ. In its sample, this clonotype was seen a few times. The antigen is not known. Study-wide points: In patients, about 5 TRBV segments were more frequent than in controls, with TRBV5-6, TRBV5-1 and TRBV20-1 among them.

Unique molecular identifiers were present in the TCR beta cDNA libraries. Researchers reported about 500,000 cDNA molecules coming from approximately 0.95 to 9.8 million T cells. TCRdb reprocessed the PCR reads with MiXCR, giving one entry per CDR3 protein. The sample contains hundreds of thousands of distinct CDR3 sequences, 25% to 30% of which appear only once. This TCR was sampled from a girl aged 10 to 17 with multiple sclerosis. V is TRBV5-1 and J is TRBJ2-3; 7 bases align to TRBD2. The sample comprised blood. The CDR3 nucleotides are TGCGCCAGCAGCGCCTGGACTAGGTTAGATACGCAGTATTTT. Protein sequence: CASSAWTRLDTQYF.